The 32 T cell receptor beta chains reported below all come from one sample, sequenced in a study of CD8+ T cells in alopecia areata. Sequencing relied on a cDNA template that was reverse transcribed from extracted RNA. Sequencing used immunoSEQ multiplex PCR; TCRdb keeps in-frame clones, though not all of them. The sample consists of about 160,000 clones, 40% to 50% of them appearing once. Material: CD4+ T cells sorted from blood. Receptors originate from a human donor with alopecia areata.

This chain links TRBV5-1 with TRBJ1-5, with TRBD1 matching over 10 bases. Germline loops: CDR1 SGHRS, CDR2 YFSETQ. V shed 4 bases and J 2 bases; nucleotides not matched to a gene: 6. The CDR3 runs to 16 residues. The CDR3 loop reads CASSLSGTGGNQPQHF. CDR3 coding DNA: TGCGCCAGCAGCCTTTCCGGGACAGGGGGCAATCAGCCCCAGCATTTT.

The count of this clone is one. Other DNA sequences within the sample encode an identical CDR3. The chain's CDR3 is CASSVGGYQETQYF. The CDR3 DNA reads as TGTGCCAGCAGCGTAGGGGGGTACCAAGAGACCCAGTACTTC. The chain couples TRBV9 to TRBJ2-5; D assignment may be TRBD1 or TRBD2 (5 bases each). Germline V CDR1 and CDR2: SGDLS, YYNGEE. The CDR3 totals 14 residues. V lost 0 bases, J lost 0 bases, and 6 bases lay in between.

This rearrangement joins TRBV30 to TRBJ2-1; no clear D gene. Germline V gene sequence: CDR1 GTSNPN, CDR2 SVGIG (reference sequence). V gave up 1 base and J gave up 2 bases, with 15 bases separating them. The CDR3 runs to 16 residues. The CDR3 region has the DNA TGTGCCTGGAGTGGCCCCAACAGCGCGGCCTACAATGAGCAGTTCTTC. This codes for CAWSGPNSAAYNEQFF. The variable domain in full, with the rest retrieved from reference TRBV30 and TRBJ2-1, is SQTIHQWPATLVQPVGSPLSLECTVEGTSNPNLYWYRQAAGRGLQLLFYSVGIGQISSEVPQNLSASRPQDRQFILSSKKLLLSDSGFYLCAWSGPNSAAYNEQFFGPGTRLTVL.

The V gene is TRBV5-1, the J gene TRBJ2-1; possible D gene TRBD2, 6 bases. From germline, CDR1 is SGHRS and CDR2 YFSETQ. V gave up 0 bases and J gave up 7 bases, with 11 bases separating them. This CDR3 is 14 amino acids long. This CDR3 reads CASSLGDLMNEQFF. CDR3 nucleotides: TGCGCCAGCAGCTTGGGGGACTTAATGAATGAGCAGTTCTTC.

A few counts support this clone. CDR3 protein: CASSRGDKNTEAFF. The CDR3 bases are TGCGCCAGTTCCCGGGGGGACAAGAACACTGAAGCTTTCTTT. The chain combines TRBV5-1 with TRBJ1-1; TRBD1 is a possible D gene (6 bases). The ends were cut back, 8 bases at V and 1 base at J, with 15 bases in the middle. The CDR3 is made up of 14 amino acids. Germline-derived CDR1 and CDR2 are SGHRS and YFSETQ.

This clone was counted between two and nine times. DNA for the CDR3: TGTGCCAGCAGCCAAGAAGGGTATGGCTACACCTTC. Translating it yields CASSQEGYGYTF. The genes are TRBV14 and TRBJ1-2; D unclear. Per the germline V gene, CDR1 is SGHDN and CDR2 is FVKESK. The CDR3 is made up of 12 amino acids. V lost 0 bases and J lost 5, with 4 bases in between.

This chain joins TRBV29-1 and TRBJ2-3; D might be TRBD1 or TRBD2, each matching 7 bases. V dropped 7 bases and J dropped 0 bases, with 11 bases sitting between them. This CDR3 is 13 amino acids long. Per the germline V gene, CDR1 is SQVTM and CDR2 is ANQGSEA. CDR3 sequence: CSGGGQSTDTQYF. Here the CDR3 DNA reads TGCAGCGGCGGGGGACAGAGCACAGATACGCAGTATTTT.

The V gene is TRBV30, the J gene TRBJ1-1; D remains ambiguous. V lost 1 base, J lost 4 bases, and 13 bases lay in between. The CDR3 covers 14 residues. Germline V gene sequence: CDR1 GTSNPN, CDR2 SVGIG (reference sequence). DNA of the CDR3: TGTGCCTGGAGTGCCCGACTCTACCTCACTGAAGCTTTCTTT. Translation: CAWSARLYLTEAFF.

In this sample, this clone turned up once. The chain carries TRBV23-1 and TRBJ2-2; no clear D gene. TRBV23-1 is assigned to the ORF class and has an uncertain function. Trimming took off 2 bases at V and 5 bases at J, with 18 bases between the two ends. CDR3 length: 17 amino acids. The CDR3 region is CASSQRPLALPTGELFF. CDR3 nucleotide sequence: TGCGCCAGCAGTCAAAGGCCACTTGCGCTCCCGACCGGGGAGCTGTTTTTT.

The chain couples TRBV4-1 to TRBJ2-5; D not certain. Germline V CDR1 and CDR2: MGHRA, YSYEKL. The CDR3 loop spans 14 amino acids. V was trimmed by 0 bases and J by 9 bases, leaving 14 bases between them. CDR3 in DNA: TGCGCCAGCAGCCAAGAAATAGTTCAGCCGGCCCAGTACTTC. Encoded protein: CASSQEIVQPAQYF.

J is TRBJ1-1 and V is TRBV30; the D gene is possibly TRBD1 (5 bases). The CDR3 is made up of 13 amino acids. V was trimmed by 6 bases and J by 0 bases, leaving 11 bases between them. Looked up from germline, CDR1 is GTSNPN and CDR2 is SVGIG (reference sequence). CDR3 protein: CACPGPLNTEAFF. As DNA, the CDR3 is TGTGCCTGCCCGGGACCGCTGAACACTGAAGCTTTCTTT.

This clone was observed a single time. The V call is TRBV11-2, the J call TRBJ2-1; the D gene is possibly TRBD2 (6 bases). The germline V gene has CDR1 SGHAT and CDR2 FQNNGV. V was trimmed by 1 base and J by 6 bases, leaving 10 bases between them. The CDR3 extends over 14 amino acids. This CDR3 is CASSLGALANEQFF. The CDR3 DNA is TGTGCCAGCAGCTTAGGCGCACTAGCCAATGAGCAGTTCTTC.

This rearrangement joins TRBV18 to TRBJ2-6; the D is unclear. The ends were cut back, 4 bases at V and 4 bases at J, with 11 bases in the middle. The CDR3 has 15 amino acids. Per the germline V gene, CDR1 is KGHSH and CDR2 is LQKENI. In DNA, the CDR3 is TGTGCCAGCTCACTCGACCTCGTAGGGGCCAACGTCCTGACTTTC. Encoded protein: CASSLDLVGANVLTF. The full variable domain, completed using reference TRBV18 and TRBJ2-6, is NAGVMQNPRHLVRRRGQEARLRCSPMKGHSHVYWYRQLPEEGLKFMVYLQKENIIDESGMPKERFSAEFPKEGPSILRIQQVVRGDSAAYFCASSLDLVGANVLTFGAGSRLTVL.

The rearrangement joins TRBV11-1 to TRBJ2-5, with unresolved D. CDR3 length: 14 residues. Trimming stripped 5 bases from V and 5 bases from J, with 15 bases between. CDR1 and CDR2 from the germline V gene are SGHAT and FQDESV (reference sequence). For the CDR3, the DNA is TGTGCCAGCAGCCACCCCTCCAGTCATGAGACCCAGTACTTC. It codes for CASSHPSSHETQYF.

The rearrangement links TRBV28 to TRBJ1-5; D is perhaps TRBD1 (6 bases). This CDR3 comprises 14 residues. Trimming left V 6 bases short and J 2 bases short, with 11 bases between. Germline-derived CDR1 and CDR2 are MDHEN and SYDVKM. The CDR3 DNA follows: TGTGCCAGCAGCCTTACAGGGCGCAATCAGCCCCAGCATTTT. This translates into CASSLTGRNQPQHF.

The CDR3 reads CASSEVAEAFF. The CDR3 DNA follows: TGTGCCAGCAGTGAGGTCGCTGAAGCTTTCTTT. The chain combines TRBV25-1 with TRBJ1-1; no clear D gene. Germline loops: CDR1 MGHDK, CDR2 SYGVNS. CDR3 length: 11 residues. The V and J ends lost 3 bases and 6 bases respectively, with 5 bases between them.

V gene TRBV7-9 combines with J gene TRBJ2-7; D call uncertain. The CDR3 is 13 amino acids. The germline V gene encodes CDR1 SEHNR and CDR2 FQNEAQ (reference sequence). V was cut by 0 bases and J by 3 bases, with 6 bases left in between. This chain's CDR3 is CASSLALDYEQYF. DNA for the CDR3: TGTGCCAGCAGCTTAGCTCTGGACTACGAGCAGTACTTC.

The V and J genes are TRBV5-1 and TRBJ1-1; D ambiguous. The CDR3 extends over 13 amino acids. Germline V gene data show CDR1 as SGHRS and CDR2 as YFSETQ. V was pared by 3 bases and J by 0 bases, with 6 bases between. The CDR3 is CASSSGMNTEAFF. The CDR3 nucleotides read TGCGCCAGCAGCTCGGGGATGAACACTGAAGCTTTCTTT.

The chain recombines TRBV29-1 with TRBJ2-1; D is undetermined. CDR1 SQVTM and CDR2 ANQGSEA come from the germline V gene. This CDR3 comprises 10 residues. V was shortened by 4 bases and J by 15 bases, with 13 bases between the two germline ends. CDR3 DNA sequence: TGCAGCGTTGCGGCTAGGCAAACGTTCTTC. Protein: CSVAARQTFF.

The chain links TRBV5-1 to TRBJ1-1, with D unclear. Trimming took 0 bases from V and 1 from J, leaving 7 bases between them. Germline CDR1 and CDR2: SGHRS and YFSETQ. CDR3 length: 14 residues. The CDR3 nucleotides read TGCGCCAGCAGCTTGGCCACAGCGAACACTGAAGCTTTCTTT. Translating it yields CASSLATANTEAFF.

This clone occurred once. V is TRBV27 and J is TRBJ2-5; 11 bases match TRBD2. This CDR3 is 18 amino acids long. CDR1 MNHEY and CDR2 SMNVEV come from the germline V gene (reference sequence). With V trimmed by 2 bases and J by 5 bases, 13 bases remained unmatched. The CDR3 nucleotides are TGTGCCAGCAGTTTAAGTGGGTTAGCGGGAGGGCGTGGGGAGACCCAGTACTTC. Protein sequence: CASSLSGLAGGRGETQYF.

This chain links TRBV2 with TRBJ2-5, with no clear D. Per germline, CDR1 SNHLY and CDR2 FYNNEI. V was pared by 4 bases and J by 0 bases, with 9 bases between. There are 14 residues in the CDR3. CDR3 in amino acids: CASSVLTNQETQYF. CDR3 DNA sequence: TGTGCCAGCAGTGTTTTGACGAACCAAGAGACCCAGTACTTC.

The chain combines TRBV28 with TRBJ2-7; 7 bases map to TRBD1. CDR3 length equals 17 residues. V dropped 6 bases and J dropped 0; count of bases not matched to a gene: 14. Per germline, CDR1 MDHEN and CDR2 SYDVKM. DNA of the CDR3: TGTGCCAGCAGCCTGGGCTTAAGAGGGACAGTCTCCTACGAGCAGTACTTC. Protein: CASSLGLRGTVSYEQYF.

This rearrangement joins TRBV6-5 to TRBJ1-1; weak D call: TRBD1 (6 bases). Germline V CDR1 and CDR2: MNHEY, SVGAGI. Trimming stripped 6 bases from V and 10 bases from J, with 12 bases between. CDR3 length: 11 residues. CDR3 in DNA: TGTGCCAGCAGATACAGGGCAATAGCTTTCTTT. It yields the protein CASRYRAIAFF.

The V gene is TRBV10-3, the J gene TRBJ2-5; D uncertain. The V and J ends lost 3 bases and 2 bases respectively, with 7 bases between them. The CDR3 is 13 residues long. Germline CDR1 and CDR2: ENHRY and SYGVKD. In DNA, the CDR3 is TGTGCCATCAGTGAAGGTGGGCAAGAGACCCAGTACTTC. Translation: CAISEGGQETQYF.

The rearrangement uses TRBV29-1 and TRBJ1-1, with a weak D call TRBD1 (5 bases). Germline V CDR1 and CDR2: SQVTM, ANQGSEA. The CDR3 covers 12 residues. This CDR3 reads CTGGGGHTEAFF. CDR3 DNA: TGCACGGGGGGTGGAGGTCACACTGAAGCTTTCTTT.

The chain joins TRBV19 to TRBJ1-2; D gene unclear. The CDR3 runs to 11 residues. Germline CDR1 is LNHDA and CDR2 is SQIVND (reference sequence). The V and J ends lost 8 bases and 7 bases respectively, with 11 bases between them. The CDR3 DNA sequence: TGTGCCAGTTCAAGGGCTGGTGGCTACACCTTC. Amino acid sequence: CASSRAGGYTF.

This clone was counted a few times. The chain employs TRBV30 and TRBJ2-4; tentative D call: TRBD2 (5 bases). Looked up from germline, CDR1 is GTSNPN and CDR2 is SVGIG (reference sequence). The CDR3 contains 13 residues. V was cut by 0 bases and J by 13 bases, with 16 bases left in between. CDR3 DNA sequence: TGTGCCTGGAGTGTACGGGGTGGCTCTCTCCAGTACTTC. Translation: CAWSVRGGSLQYF.

This CDR3 reads CASSPIFSTDTQYF. DNA of the CDR3: TGTGCCAGCTCACCTATATTCAGCACAGATACGCAGTATTTT. This chain uses TRBV18 with TRBJ2-3; the D is unclear. Trimming removed 3 bases from V and 0 bases from J, with 7 bases in between. CDR1 and CDR2 (germline): KGHSH, LQKENI. This CDR3 is 14 amino acids long.

The CDR3 sequence: CSVDRFKWDTNEKLFF. The CDR3 DNA reads as TGCAGCGTTGATCGGTTTAAGTGGGATACTAATGAAAAACTGTTTTTT. The V call is TRBV29-1, the J call TRBJ1-4; D is uncertain. This CDR3 has 16 residues. Germline CDR1 is SQVTM and CDR2 is ANQGSEA. V was cut by 3 bases and J by 2 bases, with 16 bases left in between.

V gene TRBV30 combines with J gene TRBJ1-5; tentatively, D is TRBD1 (6 bases). Germline lookup yields CDR1 GTSNPN and CDR2 SVGIG (reference sequence). The CDR3 consists of 15 residues. V lost 2 bases and J lost 4, with 15 bases in between. The DNA for the CDR3 is TGTGCCTGGAGTCCCTCCTGGGGGCAGAATCAGCCCCAGCATTTT. This encodes CAWSPSWGQNQPQHF. Based on the CDR3 plus reference TRBV30 and TRBJ1-5, the full variable domain is SQTIHQWPATLVQPVGSPLSLECTVEGTSNPNLYWYRQAAGRGLQLLFYSVGIGQISSEVPQNLSASRPQDRQFILSSKKLLLSDSGFYLCAWSPSWGQNQPQHFGDGTRLSIL.

V gene TRBV4-2 combines with J gene TRBJ1-2; D remains unclear. Between the trimmed V and J ends, which lost 0 bases and 4 bases, there was a span of 18 bases. CDR1 LGHNA and CDR2 YNFKEQ come from the germline V gene. This CDR3 is 17 amino acids long. The CDR3 nucleotides are TGTGCCAGCAGCCAAGATACCTTCAGAACAGTGTCCTATGGCTACACCTTC. Protein: CASSQDTFRTVSYGYTF.